Here is one T cell receptor beta chain with its context. This entry belongs to a study of blood T cell repertoires in COVID-19. The wider study: There were acute and convalescent COVID-19 samples, and they came from the United States, Italy and Spain. PBMCs, B-cell-depleted T cells, or T cells were the source of the cDNA or gDNA that made up the material.

The authors' processing: Researchers report that nucleated cell counts were estimated from reference gene primer amplification. TCRdb's table, derived via immunoSEQ multiplex PCR, lists solely in-frame clones and lacks some. D and trimming come from the DNA, and the V and J calls and clone size come from that table. The table has about 81,000 clones, roughly four fifths seen once. CDR1 and CDR2 from the germline V gene are SGHDN and FVKESK. The CDR3 length is 16 residues. Trimming at V came to 4 bases and at J to 3 bases, leaving 7 bases not matched to a gene. Material for sequencing was peripheral blood. J is TRBJ2-7 and V is TRBV14, with TRBD2 matching 12 bases. This clonotype was sampled from a human donor in a cohort sampled during active COVID-19. The CDR3 reads CASSPSPSGGDYEQYF. CDR3 in DNA: TGTGCCAGCAGCCCATCCCCTAGCGGGGGGGACTACGAGCAGTACTTC.